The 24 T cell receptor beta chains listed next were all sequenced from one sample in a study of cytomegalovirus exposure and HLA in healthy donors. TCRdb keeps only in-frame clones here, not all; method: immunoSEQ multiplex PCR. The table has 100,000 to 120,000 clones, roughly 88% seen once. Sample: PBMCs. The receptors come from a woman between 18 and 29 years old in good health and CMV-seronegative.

The CDR3 sequence is CASSYSSRGSREKLFF. The CDR3 region has the DNA TGTGCCAGCAGTTACTCGAGTCGGGGTTCTCGGGAAAAACTGTTTTTT. The rearrangement links TRBV6-5 to TRBJ1-4; D is unclear. The CDR3 runs to 16 residues. Germline V gene data show CDR1 as MNHEY and CDR2 as SVGAGI. V was trimmed by 0 bases and J by 8 bases, leaving 16 bases between them.

The CDR3 reads CASSQNPGDTIYF. Written as DNA, the CDR3 is TGTGCCAGCTCTCAAAACCCCGGGGACACCATATATTTT. The rearrangement links TRBV18 to TRBJ1-3; D remains ambiguous. Germline CDR1 and CDR2: KGHSH and LQKENI. The CDR3 extends over 13 amino acids. Trimming removed 6 bases at V and 8 bases at J, with 14 bases between. Full variable domain (rest looked up from reference TRBV18 and TRBJ1-3): NAGVMQNPRHLVRRRGQEARLRCSPMKGHSHVYWYRQLPEEGLKFMVYLQKENIIDESGMPKERFSAEFPKEGPSILRIQQVVRGDSAAYFCASSQNPGDTIYFGEGSWLTVV.

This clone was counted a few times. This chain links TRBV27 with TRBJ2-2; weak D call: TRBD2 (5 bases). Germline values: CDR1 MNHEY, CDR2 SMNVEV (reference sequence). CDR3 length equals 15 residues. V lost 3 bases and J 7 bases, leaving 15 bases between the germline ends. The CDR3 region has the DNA TGTGCCAGCAGTTTCCGCCTCCCCGGGGACGGGGAGCTGTTTTTT. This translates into CASSFRLPGDGELFF.

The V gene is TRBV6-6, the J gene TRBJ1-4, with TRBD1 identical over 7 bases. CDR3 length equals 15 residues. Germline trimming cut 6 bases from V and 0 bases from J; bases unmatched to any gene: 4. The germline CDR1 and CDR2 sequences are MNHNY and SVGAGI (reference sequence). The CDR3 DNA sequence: TGTGCCAGCAGCTCCGGACAGGCAACTAATGAAAAACTGTTTTTT. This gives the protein CASSSGQATNEKLFF.

The CDR3 sequence: CASSLGEVDTQYF. CDR3 nucleotide sequence: TGTGCCAGCAGCTTAGGGGAGGTGGATACGCAGTATTTT. The V gene is TRBV13, the J gene TRBJ2-3; tentatively, D is TRBD2 (5 bases). V was cut by 0 bases and J by 6 bases, with 7 bases left in between. Germline CDR1 and CDR2: PRHDT and FYEKMQ (reference sequence). This CDR3 is 13 amino acids long. The whole variable domain, remainder taken from reference TRBV13 and TRBJ2-3, is AAGVIQSPRHLIKEKRETATLKCYPIPRHDTVYWYQQGPGQDPQFLISFYEKMQSDKGSIPDRFSAQQFSDYHSELNMSSLELGDSALYFCASSLGEVDTQYFGPGTRLTVL.

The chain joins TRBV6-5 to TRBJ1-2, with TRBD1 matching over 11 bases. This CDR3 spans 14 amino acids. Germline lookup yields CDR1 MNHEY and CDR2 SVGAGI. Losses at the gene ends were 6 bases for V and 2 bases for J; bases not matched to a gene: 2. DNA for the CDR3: TGTGCCAGCAGAGGGACAGGGGGGAACTATGGCTACACCTTC. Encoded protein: CASRGTGGNYGYTF.

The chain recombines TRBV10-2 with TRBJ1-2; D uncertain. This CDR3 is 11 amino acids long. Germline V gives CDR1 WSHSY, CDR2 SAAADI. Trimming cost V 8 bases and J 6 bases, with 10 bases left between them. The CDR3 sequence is CASFRFHGYTF. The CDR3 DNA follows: TGCGCCAGCTTCAGGTTTCATGGCTACACCTTC.

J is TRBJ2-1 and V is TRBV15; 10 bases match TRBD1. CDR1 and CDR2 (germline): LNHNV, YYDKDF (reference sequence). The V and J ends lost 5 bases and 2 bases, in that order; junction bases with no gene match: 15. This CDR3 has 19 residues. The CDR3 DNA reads TGTGCCACCAGCCCGGGACAGGGGTTCTTGGGGGGAACCTACAATGAGCAGTTCTTC. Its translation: CATSPGQGFLGGTYNEQFF.

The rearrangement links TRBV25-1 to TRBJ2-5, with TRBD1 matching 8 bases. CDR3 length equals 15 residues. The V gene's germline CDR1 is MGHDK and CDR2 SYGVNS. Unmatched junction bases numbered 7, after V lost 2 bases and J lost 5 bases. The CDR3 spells CASSEPRTGQETQYF. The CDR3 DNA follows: TGTGCCAGCAGTGAACCCCGGACAGGGCAGGAGACCCAGTACTTC.

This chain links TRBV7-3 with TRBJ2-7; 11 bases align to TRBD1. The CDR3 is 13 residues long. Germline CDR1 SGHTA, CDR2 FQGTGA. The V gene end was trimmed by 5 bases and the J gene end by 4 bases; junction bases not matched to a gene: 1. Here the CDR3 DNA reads TGTGCCAGCAGCCGGGACAGGGGGTACGAGCAGTACTTC. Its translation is CASSRDRGYEQYF.

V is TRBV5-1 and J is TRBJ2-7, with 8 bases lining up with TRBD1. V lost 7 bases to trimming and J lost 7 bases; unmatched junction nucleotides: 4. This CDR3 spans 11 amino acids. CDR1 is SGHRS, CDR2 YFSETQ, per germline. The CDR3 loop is CASQGAREQYF. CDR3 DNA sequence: TGCGCCAGCCAGGGGGCGAGGGAGCAGTACTTC.

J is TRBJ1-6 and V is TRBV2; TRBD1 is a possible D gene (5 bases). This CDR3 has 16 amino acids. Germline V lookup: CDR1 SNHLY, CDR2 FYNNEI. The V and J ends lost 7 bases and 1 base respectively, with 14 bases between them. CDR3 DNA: TGTGCCAGCACGGCAGGGCGAATTTCCTATAATTCACCCCTCCACTTT. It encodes CASTAGRISYNSPLHF.

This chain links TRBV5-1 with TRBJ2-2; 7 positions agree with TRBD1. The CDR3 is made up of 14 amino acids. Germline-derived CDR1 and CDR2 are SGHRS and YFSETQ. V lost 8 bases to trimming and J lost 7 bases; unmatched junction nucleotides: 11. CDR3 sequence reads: CASSLRQGYGELFF. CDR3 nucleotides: TGCGCCAGTTCTCTAAGACAGGGCTACGGGGAGCTGTTTTTT.

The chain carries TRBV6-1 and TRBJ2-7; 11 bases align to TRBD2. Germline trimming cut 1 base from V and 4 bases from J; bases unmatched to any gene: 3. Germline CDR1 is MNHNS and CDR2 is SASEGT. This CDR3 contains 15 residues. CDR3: CASSEGLAGPYEQYF. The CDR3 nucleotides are TGTGCCAGCAGTGAAGGACTAGCGGGGCCATACGAGCAGTACTTC.

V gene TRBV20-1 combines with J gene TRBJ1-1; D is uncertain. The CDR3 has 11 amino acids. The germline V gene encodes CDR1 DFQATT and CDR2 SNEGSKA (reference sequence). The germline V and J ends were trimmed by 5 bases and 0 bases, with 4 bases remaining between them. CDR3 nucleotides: TGCAGTGCTGAGGTGAACACTGAAGCTTTCTTT. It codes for CSAEVNTEAFF.

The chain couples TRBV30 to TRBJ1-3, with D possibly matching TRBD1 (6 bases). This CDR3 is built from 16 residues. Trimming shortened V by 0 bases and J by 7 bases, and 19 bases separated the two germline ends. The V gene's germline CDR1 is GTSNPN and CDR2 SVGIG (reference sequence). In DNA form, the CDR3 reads TGTGCCTGGAGTGTTGAAGGGACACCCGCCCGGAACACCATATATTTT. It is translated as CAWSVEGTPARNTIYF.

CDR3: CASSDRGGTEAFF. The DNA of the CDR3 is TGTGCCAGCAGTGACAGGGGAGGCACTGAAGCTTTCTTT. The chain has TRBV27 and TRBJ1-1; TRBD1 matches at 8 bases. The V gene's germline CDR1 is MNHEY and CDR2 SMNVEV (reference sequence). V was pared by 5 bases and J by 4 bases, with 3 bases of the junction left unmatched. The length of the CDR3 is 13 residues.

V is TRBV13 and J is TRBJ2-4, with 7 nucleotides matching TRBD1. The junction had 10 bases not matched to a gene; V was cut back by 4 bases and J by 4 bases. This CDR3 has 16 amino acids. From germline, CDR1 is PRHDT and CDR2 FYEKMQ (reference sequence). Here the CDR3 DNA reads TGTGCCAGCAGCTCGTATATGACAGGGTCAAAAAACATTCAGTACTTC. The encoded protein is CASSSYMTGSKNIQYF. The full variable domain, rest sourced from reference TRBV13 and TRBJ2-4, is AAGVIQSPRHLIKEKRETATLKCYPIPRHDTVYWYQQGPGQDPQFLISFYEKMQSDKGSIPDRFSAQQFSDYHSELNMSSLELGDSALYFCASSSYMTGSKNIQYFGAGTRLSVL.

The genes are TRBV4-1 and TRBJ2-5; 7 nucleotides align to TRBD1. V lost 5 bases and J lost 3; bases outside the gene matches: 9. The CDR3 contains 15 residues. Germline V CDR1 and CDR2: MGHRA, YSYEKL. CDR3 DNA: TGCGCCAGCAGCTCCCCCCGGGACAGTAAAGAGACCCAGTACTTC. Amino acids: CASSSPRDSKETQYF.

CDR3 residues: CAWSVRRGTGNTIYF. CDR3 nucleotide sequence: TGTGCCTGGAGTGTACGACGGGGAACTGGAAACACCATATATTTT. The V gene is TRBV30, the J gene TRBJ1-3, with D unresolved. Trimming took off 0 bases at V and 2 bases at J, with 11 bases between the two ends. There are 15 residues in the CDR3. Per the germline V gene, CDR1 is GTSNPN and CDR2 is SVGIG (reference sequence).

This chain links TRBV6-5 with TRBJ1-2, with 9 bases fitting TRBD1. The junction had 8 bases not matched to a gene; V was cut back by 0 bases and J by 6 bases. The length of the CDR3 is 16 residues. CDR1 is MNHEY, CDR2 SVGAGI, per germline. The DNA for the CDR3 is TGTGCCAGCAGTTACTCCGGGACAGGGACTCTCGATGGCTACACCTTC. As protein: CASSYSGTGTLDGYTF.

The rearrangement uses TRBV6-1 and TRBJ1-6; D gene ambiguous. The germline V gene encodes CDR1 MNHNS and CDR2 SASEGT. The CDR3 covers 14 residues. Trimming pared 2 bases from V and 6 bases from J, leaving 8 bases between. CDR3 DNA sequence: TGTGCCAGCAGTGAAACTTATTTTAATTCACCCCTCCACTTT. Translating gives CASSETYFNSPLHF.

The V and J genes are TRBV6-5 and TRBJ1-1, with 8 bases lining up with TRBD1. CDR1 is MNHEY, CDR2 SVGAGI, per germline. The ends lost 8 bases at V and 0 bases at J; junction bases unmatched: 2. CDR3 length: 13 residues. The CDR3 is CASRQGLNTEAFF. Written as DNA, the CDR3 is TGTGCCAGCCGACAGGGGTTGAACACTGAAGCTTTCTTT.

The CDR3 bases are TGTGCCAGTTTCGGGACAGCTCCCTACGAGCAGTACTTC. Protein product: CASFGTAPYEQYF. J is TRBJ2-7 and V is TRBV5-6, with 7 bases fitting TRBD1. The V gene end was trimmed by 8 bases and the J gene end by 2 bases; junction bases not matched to a gene: 7. Germline V gives CDR1 SGHDT, CDR2 YYEEEE. The CDR3 has 13 residues.